Ten or more counts support the clone carrying this TCR beta chain. Its target is unknown. This specimen comes from a study of T cells in Graves' hyperthyroidism and ophthalmopathy. Study results and limitations: Within blood appeared most thyroid clonotypes that had expanded above 0.001. From stable hyperthyroidism, ophthalmopathy was set apart by a 13 V-J model.

The germline V gene has CDR1 MGHDK and CDR2 SYGVNS. The CDR3 has 12 amino acids. The trim removed 6 bases at V and 2 bases at J, leaving 1 base unmatched. Amplified regions were TCR beta CDR3 sequences from RNA transcripts. The study used the HTBI primer set for a first-round RT-PCR of the TCR CDR3. TCRdb re-analysed the multiplex PCR reads in MiXCR, keeping a single row per CDR3 protein. The table has under 350,000 distinct CDR3 sequences, approximately 22% seen once. Calling Graves' hyperthyroidism stable meant ophthalmopathy did not progress within 18 months. Source material: blood. The source of this sequence is a woman aged 50 to 60 with Graves' hyperthyroidism. The rearrangement uses TRBV25-1 and TRBJ2-7, with TRBD1 matching 7 bases. The CDR3 DNA reads TGTGCCAGCAGGGGACAGACCTACGAGCAGTACTTC. Translated: CASRGQTYEQYF.